This TCR beta chain was retrieved from a study of T cells after posttransplantation cyclophosphamide. Libraries were prepared by immunoSEQ multiplex PCR; TCRdb keeps only in-frame clonotypes and omits some of them. In the table there are some 8,500 clones, 85% of which are singletons. Concerning this clone: Antigen unknown.

Study-wide points: Skin or GI-infiltrating T cells shared few TRB sequences with blood.

The CDR3 contains 15 residues. The germline gives CDR1 SNHLY, CDR2 FYNNEI. Trimming at V came to 4 bases and at J to 1 base, leaving 4 bases not matched to a gene. A marrow graft followed busulfan-fludarabine conditioning, with cyclophosphamide on days +3 and +4. The receptor was isolated from a female patient in her forties who received an allogeneic stem cell transplant from an unrelated donor, was CMV-positive, and had no GVHD. Certain T cells may be donor cells from the graft. The sample here was PBMCs, taken after allogeneic stem cell transplant with posttransplant cyclophosphamide. The chain has TRBV2 and TRBJ1-1; 9 nucleotides align to TRBD1. The CDR3 sequence: CASSAQGAANTEAFF. The CDR3 DNA follows: TGTGCCAGCAGTGCACAGGGGGCTGCGAACACTGAAGCTTTCTTT.